A single sample gave rise to the 30 T cell receptor beta chains below, sequenced in a study of cytomegalovirus exposure and HLA in healthy donors. 13 Jbeta primers and 60 Vbeta primers were used for the PCR. Clones were read by immunoSEQ multiplex PCR, and TCRdb kept only the in-frame ones, dropping some. In all, the sample yields over 45,000 clones. The sample consisted of PBMCs. These receptors originate from a woman under 30 in good health and CMV-seronegative.

The chain links TRBV7-9 to TRBJ1-2; 10 bases match TRBD1. The CDR3 has 15 residues. The germline CDR1 and CDR2 sequences are SEHNR and FQNEAQ (reference sequence). With 5 bases clipped from V and 6 bases from J, the junction kept 9 bases outside the gene matches. The CDR3 loop is CASSIATGGGDGYTF. CDR3 DNA: TGTGCCAGCAGCATCGCGACAGGGGGCGGTGATGGCTACACCTTC.

The chain employs TRBV4-2 and TRBJ1-2; D unclear. Trimming removed 0 bases at V and 7 bases at J, with 12 bases between. From germline, CDR1 is LGHNA and CDR2 YNFKEQ. The CDR3 is 14 residues long. CDR3 DNA sequence: TGTGCCAGCAGCCAAGAGCAGGCGGGTTCTGGCTACACCTTC. This encodes CASSQEQAGSGYTF.

The V gene is TRBV19, the J gene TRBJ2-2; TRBD1 aligns across 8 bases. Germline assignment: CDR1 LNHDA and CDR2 SQIVND (reference sequence). This CDR3 is built from 17 residues. Trimming at V came to 6 bases and at J to 5 bases, leaving 14 bases not matched to a gene. The CDR3 protein is CASSPPLDRGRTGELFF. The CDR3, as DNA: TGTGCCAGTAGCCCTCCACTCGACAGGGGCCGAACCGGGGAGCTGTTTTTT.

The chain recombines TRBV4-2 with TRBJ2-3, with D possibly being TRBD2 (6 bases). CDR1 LGHNA and CDR2 YNFKEQ come from the germline V gene. The CDR3 is 18 amino acids. The V gene lost 3 bases and the J gene lost 1 base, with 20 bases spanning the gap. CDR3 residues: CASSHPMGGGSRTDTQYF. CDR3 DNA: TGTGCCAGCAGCCACCCGATGGGTGGGGGGTCCCGCACAGATACGCAGTATTTT.

This chain links TRBV7-9 with TRBJ1-2, with unresolved D. The CDR3 length is 15 residues. Germline CDR1 and CDR2: SEHNR and FQNEAQ (reference sequence). V lost 5 bases to trimming and J lost 3 bases, with 16 bases between them. CDR3: CASSNRERAYYGYTF. Here the CDR3 DNA reads TGTGCCAGCAGCAACCGGGAAAGGGCGTACTATGGCTACACCTTC.

V usage is TRBV11-3 and J usage is TRBJ1-2, with 8 bases identical to TRBD1. The CDR3 is made up of 13 amino acids. V lost 6 bases to trimming and J lost 5 bases; unmatched junction nucleotides: 5. CDR1 SGHNT and CDR2 YENEEA come from the germline V gene. CDR3 in DNA: TGTGCCAGCAGTTCGGACAGGGATTATGGCTACACCTTC. Its translation: CASSSDRDYGYTF.

The V call is TRBV5-4, the J call TRBJ2-5; D gene ambiguous. The CDR3 spans 14 residues. V was shortened by 3 bases and J by 1 base, with 10 bases between the two germline ends. In germline, CDR1 is SGHNT, CDR2 YYREEE (reference sequence). The CDR3 here is CASSSRVSQETQYF. The CDR3 coding sequence is TGTGCCAGCAGCTCTCGGGTCTCCCAAGAGACCCAGTACTTC.

The genes are TRBV7-2 and TRBJ2-3, with 12 bases aligning to TRBD2. This CDR3 comprises 17 residues. Germline CDR1 and CDR2: SGHTA and FQGNSA. After removal of 5 bases from V and 3 bases from J, the junction contained 9 bases not matched to a gene. This CDR3 is CASSPRRLAGATDTQYF. The CDR3 DNA reads TGTGCCAGCAGCCCACGCCGACTAGCGGGAGCGACAGATACGCAGTATTTT.

The V gene is TRBV18, the J gene TRBJ2-3; D possibly corresponds to TRBD1 (7 bases). Germline loops: CDR1 KGHSH, CDR2 LQKENI. The CDR3 runs to 14 residues. V was pared by 3 bases and J by 6 bases, with 13 bases between. CDR3 nucleotide sequence: TGTGCCAGCTCACCGGCCAGGGGGGTCGATACGCAGTATTTT. It specifies CASSPARGVDTQYF.

The chain employs TRBV4-1 and TRBJ2-3; possible D gene TRBD1, 5 bases. Deletions cut 2 bases from V and 0 bases from J, with 12 bases between. CDR1 and CDR2 from the germline V gene are MGHRA and YSYEKL. The CDR3 consists of 16 residues. Written as DNA, the CDR3 is TGCGCCAGCAGCCAACGTACAGGTTCTAGCACAGATACGCAGTATTTT. Its translation is CASSQRTGSSTDTQYF.

J is TRBJ1-1 and V is TRBV5-6; TRBD1 aligns across 8 bases. This CDR3 has 13 amino acids. Germline V gives CDR1 SGHDT, CDR2 YYEEEE. V lost 5 bases, J lost 9 bases, and 9 bases stayed unmatched. The DNA of the CDR3 is TGTGCCAGCAGTTTGACAGGGGATCGGAAAGCTTTCTTT. Amino acids: CASSLTGDRKAFF.

The V call is TRBV5-1, the J call TRBJ2-7; D remains ambiguous. From germline, CDR1 is SGHRS and CDR2 YFSETQ. The V gene lost 4 bases and the J gene lost 2 bases, with 13 bases spanning the gap. CDR3 length: 14 amino acids. The CDR3 spells CASSPRVTTYEQYF. As DNA, the CDR3 is TGCGCCAGCAGCCCCCGGGTTACTACCTACGAGCAGTACTTC.

Here the CDR3 DNA reads TGTGCCAGCAGTTTAGGGGGGGCCCCTGAAGGCTACACCTTC. The encoded protein is CASSLGGAPEGYTF. This chain joins TRBV28 and TRBJ1-2; maybe TRBD1 (6 bases). V was shortened by 2 bases and J by 8 bases, with 15 bases between the two germline ends. Germline V gene data show CDR1 as MDHEN and CDR2 as SYDVKM. The length of the CDR3 is 14 residues.

The CDR3, as DNA: TGTGCCAGCAGTTACTCCGACAGTGGCATAGCAGATACGCAGTATTTT. The encoded protein is CASSYSDSGIADTQYF. The V call is TRBV6-5, the J call TRBJ2-3; D possibly corresponds to TRBD1 (5 bases). Germline V gene data show CDR1 as MNHEY and CDR2 as SVGAGI. Trimming shortened V by 0 bases and J by 4 bases, and 14 bases separated the two germline ends. The CDR3 is made up of 16 amino acids.

CDR3 protein: CASSVDPSAGGEQFF. CDR3 nucleotides: TGTGCCAGCAGCGTAGATCCTAGCGCTGGGGGGGAGCAGTTCTTC. V gene TRBV9 combines with J gene TRBJ2-1; D is possibly TRBD2 (6 bases). Trimming cost V 0 bases and J 10 bases, with 17 bases left between them. In germline, CDR1 is SGDLS, CDR2 YYNGEE. The CDR3 is 15 amino acids.

V usage is TRBV5-6 and J usage is TRBJ1-2; perhaps TRBD1 as D (5 bases). The germline V gene has CDR1 SGHDT and CDR2 YYEEEE. The CDR3 covers 14 residues. Trimming cost V 2 bases and J 3 bases, with 11 bases left between them. The CDR3 protein is CASSFWQGYYGYTF. Here the CDR3 DNA reads TGTGCCAGCAGCTTTTGGCAGGGATACTATGGCTACACCTTC. Looking up the rest from reference TRBV5-6 and TRBJ1-2 gives the full variable domain: DAGVTQSPTHLIKTRGQQVTLRCSPKSGHDTVSWYQQALGQGPQFIFQYYEEEERQRGNFPDRFSGHQFPNYSSELNVNALLLGDSALYLCASSFWQGYYGYTFGSGTRLTVV.

The rearrangement joins TRBV6-1 to TRBJ1-1, with D hard to call. This CDR3 comprises 14 residues. The germline V gene has CDR1 MNHNS and CDR2 SASEGT. V gave up 5 bases and J gave up 7 bases, with 17 bases separating them. The CDR3 sequence: CASSSFSVTGEAFF. For the CDR3, the DNA is TGTGCCAGCAGTTCGTTCAGTGTTACGGGTGAAGCTTTCTTT.

Regarding this clone: A read error may produce the germline difference seen at one junction end. The same CDR3 can be traced to other DNA sequences in this sample. The chain is built from TRBV4-2 and TRBJ1-6, with D unclear. The CDR3 contains 16 residues. CDR1 and CDR2 (germline): LGHNA, YNFKEQ. As DNA, the CDR3 is TGTGCCAGCAGCCAAACCCGGGGTGGAGTTGGTTCACCCCTACACTTT. This codes for CASSQTRGGVGSPLHF.

V gene TRBV5-1 combines with J gene TRBJ1-2, with 7 bases identical to TRBD1. The CDR3 is made up of 16 amino acids. The J segment lost 3 bases and the V segment lost 2 bases, leaving 10 bases of the junction unmatched. Germline V CDR1 and CDR2: SGHRS, YFSETQ. The CDR3, as DNA: TGCGCCAGCAGCTTTGCCCCTCCTGGACAGGACTATGGCTACACCTTC. Residues: CASSFAPPGQDYGYTF. The full variable domain, in which reference TRBV5-1 and TRBJ1-2 provide the parts outside the CDR3, is KAGVTQTPRYLIKTRGQQVTLSCSPISGHRSVSWYQQTPGQGLQFLFEYFSETQRNKGNFPGRFSGRQFSNSRSEMNVSTLELGDSALYLCASSFAPPGQDYGYTFGSGTRLTVV.

The rearrangement links TRBV10-3 to TRBJ1-1; 11 bases line up with TRBD1. CDR1 is ENHRY, CDR2 SYGVKD, per germline. Trimming cost V 5 bases and J 4 bases; bases outside gene matches: 6. The CDR3 consists of 15 residues. The CDR3 loop reads CAISRTGGEGTEAFF. The CDR3 region has the DNA TGTGCCATCAGTAGGACAGGGGGCGAGGGCACTGAAGCTTTCTTT.

The chain is built from TRBV18 and TRBJ2-1, with D perhaps matching TRBD1 (5 bases). V shed 3 bases and J shed 5 bases, with 17 bases lying between them. The CDR3 length is 16 residues. Germline-derived CDR1 and CDR2 are KGHSH and LQKENI. The DNA for the CDR3 is TGTGCCAGCTCACCGATGACAGACCCGAATGACAATGAGCAGTTCTTC. Translating it yields CASSPMTDPNDNEQFF.

The chain employs TRBV4-1 and TRBJ1-4; D perhaps matches TRBD1 (5 bases). Trimming pared 0 bases from V and 4 bases from J, leaving 12 bases between. Germline CDR1 and CDR2: MGHRA and YSYEKL. The CDR3 is 16 residues long. The CDR3 DNA reads TGCGCCAGCAGCCAAGATGGGGCAGCCTTTAATGAAAAACTGTTTTTT. Translated: CASSQDGAAFNEKLFF.

About this clone: This sample includes further DNA sequences coding for the same CDR3. This sequence joins TRBV29-1 and TRBJ1-1; D is possibly TRBD1 (5 bases). Germline CDR1 reads SQVTM; CDR2 reads ANQGSEA. CDR3 length: 15 residues. Trimming removed 6 bases at V and 0 bases at J, with 17 bases between. The DNA for the CDR3 is TGCAGCGTGGCCCCGGGTTGGGGCATGAACACTGAAGCTTTCTTT. Its translation: CSVAPGWGMNTEAFF.

This rearrangement joins TRBV4-2 to TRBJ1-5; D call uncertain. Trimming left V 0 bases short and J 3 bases short, with 12 bases between. Germline values: CDR1 LGHNA, CDR2 YNFKEQ. The CDR3 contains 16 residues. The DNA of the CDR3 is TGTGCCAGCAGCCAAGATAAAGGGAGGGTCAATCAGCCCCAGCATTTT. Amino acids: CASSQDKGRVNQPQHF.

V is TRBV7-7 and J is TRBJ1-3; 7 bases align to TRBD1. The CDR3 totals 16 residues. Losses at the gene ends were 6 bases for V and 3 bases for J; bases not matched to a gene: 11. Per the germline V gene, CDR1 is SSHAT and CDR2 is FNYEAQ (reference sequence). The CDR3 sequence is CASSPGTALGGNTIYF. The CDR3 DNA sequence: TGTGCCAGCAGTCCCGGGACAGCCCTGGGTGGAAACACCATATATTTT.

The gene calls are TRBV4-2 and TRBJ2-3; possible D gene TRBD2, 5 bases. Trimming cost V 3 bases and J 6 bases, with 10 bases left between them. The germline CDR1 and CDR2 sequences are LGHNA and YNFKEQ. The CDR3 runs to 13 residues. Here the CDR3 DNA reads TGTGCCAGCAGCCAGGGCCGAGGGGATACGCAGTATTTT. Its protein is CASSQGRGDTQYF.

The chain carries TRBV18 and TRBJ1-6; D gene unclear. CDR1 and CDR2 from the germline V gene are KGHSH and LQKENI. V dropped 1 base and J dropped 6 bases, with 13 bases sitting between them. The CDR3 covers 16 residues. In nucleotides, the CDR3 is TGTGCCAGCTCACCACGGGCAGGTGGGCTTAATTCACCCCTCCACTTT. It yields the protein CASSPRAGGLNSPLHF.

The genes are TRBV10-2 and TRBJ1-5, with a weak D call TRBD1 (6 bases). Germline CDR1 WSHSY, CDR2 SAAADI. V shed 4 bases and J shed 5 bases, with 6 bases lying between them. There are 12 residues in the CDR3. CDR3 sequence (DNA): TGCGCCAGCAGTGGACAGGATCAGCCCCAGCATTTT. Its translation is CASSGQDQPQHF.

The CDR3 loop reads CASTREAYNEKLFF. The CDR3 bases are TGTGCCAGCACCCGAGAAGCCTATAATGAAAAACTGTTTTTT. The chain has TRBV25-1 and TRBJ1-4; D not resolved. V was trimmed by 7 bases and J by 4 bases, leaving 13 bases between them. The CDR3 runs to 14 residues. CDR1 and CDR2 from the germline V gene are MGHDK and SYGVNS.

The rearrangement joins TRBV19 to TRBJ1-1, with unresolved D. The length of the CDR3 is 16 residues. V dropped 3 bases and J dropped 0 bases, with 14 bases sitting between them. Germline V gene data show CDR1 as LNHDA and CDR2 as SQIVND (reference sequence). CDR3 in amino acids: CASSIWAFSMNTEAFF. The DNA of the CDR3 is TGTGCCAGTAGTATTTGGGCATTCTCCATGAACACTGAAGCTTTCTTT.